This entry lists 11 T cell receptor beta chains sequenced from one sample in a study of cytomegalovirus exposure and HLA in healthy donors. Primers included in the PCR were 60 Vbeta and 13 Jbeta primers. TCRdb keeps only in-frame clones here, not all; method: immunoSEQ multiplex PCR. The sample yields 100,000 to 150,000 clones, roughly 80% seen once. The sequenced sample consisted of PBMCs. These receptors were obtained from a woman in her thirties or forties in good health and CMV-seropositive.

The genes are TRBV6-5 and TRBJ1-2; 11 bases line up with TRBD1. V gave up 2 bases and J gave up 4 bases; unmatched junction bases: 6. The CDR3 spans 16 residues. Per germline, CDR1 MNHEY and CDR2 SVGAGI. CDR3 in DNA: TGTGCCAGCAGTTACATCCGGACAGGGGGCGGCTATGGCTACACCTTC. The encoded protein is CASSYIRTGGGYGYTF.

This chain uses TRBV19 with TRBJ1-1; TRBD1 aligns across 7 bases. The CDR3 length is 13 residues. CDR1 LNHDA and CDR2 SQIVND come from the germline V gene (reference sequence). The junction had 7 bases not matched to a gene; V was cut back by 7 bases and J by 5 bases. DNA for the CDR3: TGTGCCAGTATGACAGGGAGATATACTGAAGCTTTCTTT. Translated: CASMTGRYTEAFF.

This clone was detected only once. The chain carries TRBV19 and TRBJ1-5, with D maybe TRBD1 (5 bases). The CDR3 is made up of 12 amino acids. Deletions cut 10 bases from V and 2 bases from J, with 9 bases between. CDR1 is LNHDA and CDR2 is SQIVND in the germline V gene (reference sequence). Here the CDR3 reads CATKQGNQPQHF. CDR3 DNA sequence: TGTGCCACAAAACAGGGCAATCAGCCCCAGCATTTT. The entire variable domain, with the rest obtained from reference TRBV19 and TRBJ1-5, is as follows: DGGITQSPKYLFRKEGQNVTLSCEQNLNHDAMYWYRQDPGQGLRLIYYSQIVNDFQKGDIAEGYSVSREKKESFPLTVTSAQKNPTAFYLCATKQGNQPQHFGDGTRLSIL.

V gene TRBV21-1 combines with J gene TRBJ2-2; the D call TRBD2 from the table was never checked on the DNA. TRBV21-1 is a documented pseudogene. The length of the CDR3 is 15 residues. CDR3 in amino acids: CASPIAGDNTGELFF. CDR3 bases: TGTGCCAGCCCCATAGCGGGAGACAACACCGGGGAGCTGTTTTTT.

The J gene is TRBJ2-5, the V gene TRBV15; D is undetermined. CDR1 is LNHNV, CDR2 YYDKDF, per germline (reference sequence). V lost 0 bases, J lost 4 bases, and 6 bases lay in between. The CDR3 sequence is 13 residues long. The CDR3 DNA follows: TGTGCCACCAGCAGAGATAGAGGAGAGACCCAGTACTTC. It specifies CATSRDRGETQYF.

This rearrangement joins TRBV19 to TRBJ2-3; 9 nucleotides align to TRBD2. This CDR3 region has 16 residues. J was trimmed by 1 base and V by 2 bases; bases with no gene match: 4. Germline lookup yields CDR1 LNHDA and CDR2 SQIVND (reference sequence). The CDR3 sequence: CASSIRLAGRTDTQYF. The CDR3 DNA sequence: TGTGCCAGTAGTATACGGCTAGCGGGACGCACAGATACGCAGTATTTT.

Points on this clone: Additional DNA sequences in this sample encode the identical CDR3. J is TRBJ2-7 and V is TRBV6-1; 11 nucleotides agree with TRBD2. Germline V gene lookup returns CDR1 MNHNS and CDR2 SASEGT. V was clipped by 6 bases and J by 4 bases; unmatched bases: 8. The CDR3 spans 15 residues. The CDR3 nucleotides read TGTGCCAGCAGCCAACCGGGACTAGCGGCTTACGAGCAGTACTTC. It translates to CASSQPGLAAYEQYF.

The genes are TRBV27 and TRBJ1-2, with D possibly TRBD1 on 6 matching bases. Germline CDR1 MNHEY, CDR2 SMNVEV (reference sequence). The CDR3 runs 15 residues. Between the trimmed V and J ends, which lost 3 bases and 0 bases, there was a span of 11 bases. The CDR3 protein is CASSFLGDTNYGYTF. The CDR3 nucleotides are TGTGCCAGCAGTTTCTTAGGGGACACTAACTATGGCTACACCTTC.

This clone has just a few counts. V gene TRBV27 combines with J gene TRBJ2-1; 13 bases line up with TRBD2. The CDR3 totals 18 residues. Germline V gives CDR1 MNHEY, CDR2 SMNVEV (reference sequence). The V gene end was trimmed by 5 bases and the J gene end by 3 bases; junction bases not matched to a gene: 10. For the CDR3, the DNA is TGTGCCAGCAGTCTAAGGACTAGCGGGGGTGTACTCTACAATGAGCAGTTCTTC. This codes for CASSLRTSGGVLYNEQFF.

The chain couples TRBV28 to TRBJ2-7; 8 bases match TRBD1. The V segment lost 8 bases and the J segment 0 bases; nucleotides outside the gene matches: 0. The CDR3 spans 12 residues. Germline values: CDR1 MDHEN, CDR2 SYDVKM. CDR3 nucleotide sequence: TGTGCCAGCGGACAGGGCTCCTACGAGCAGTACTTC. Translation: CASGQGSYEQYF.

CDR3 region: CASSDRGTGELFF. In DNA, the CDR3 is TGTGCCAGCAGTGACAGGGGTACCGGGGAGCTGTTTTTT. V usage is TRBV25-1 and J usage is TRBJ2-2, with D possibly TRBD1 on 6 matching bases. Trimming took off 3 bases at V and 5 bases at J, with 7 bases between the two ends. The CDR3 contains 13 residues. Germline CDR1 reads MGHDK; CDR2 reads SYGVNS.